The 6 T cell receptor beta chains in this list originate from one sample, sequenced in a study of CD8+ T cells in alopecia areata. Extraction and reverse transcription of RNA yielded cDNA as the sequencing template. Profiling relied on immunoSEQ multiplex PCR, and the TCRdb table lists in-frame clones only, not all of them. The sample holds fewer than 250,000 clones, roughly 57% seen once. The sample here was CD4+ T cells sorted from blood, taken at week 0. The receptors were sampled from a human donor with alopecia areata.

The table lists this clone with many counts. The chain uses TRBV7-9 and TRBJ1-1; 7 bases are shared with TRBD1. Per germline, CDR1 SEHNR and CDR2 FQNEAQ (reference sequence). The CDR3 length is 14 residues. The junction had 2 bases not matched to a gene; V was cut back by 0 bases and J by 4 bases. The CDR3 DNA follows: TGTGCCAGCAGCTTAGCGACAGGGAGCACTGAAGCTTTCTTT. Protein sequence: CASSLATGSTEAFF. Drawing the rest from reference TRBV7-9 and TRBJ1-1, the complete variable domain is DTGVSQNPRHKITKRGQNVTFRCDPISEHNRLYWYRQTLGQGPEFLTYFQNEAQLEKSRLLSDRFSAERPKGSFSTLEIQRTEQGDSAMYLCASSLATGSTEAFFGQGTRLTVV.

V and J are TRBV2 and TRBJ2-5, with 10 bases lining up with TRBD1. With the DNA end fitting TRBJ2-7 better, the J assignment may be wrong. The CDR3 runs to 15 residues. Germline assignment: CDR1 SNHLY and CDR2 FYNNEI. The CDR3 region has the DNA TGTGCCAGCAGTCCCCCGGGACAGGGGTCCTACGAGCAGTACTTC. Protein sequence: CASSPPGQGSYEQYF.

The rearrangement joins TRBV6-5 to TRBJ1-2, with D maybe TRBD1 (6 bases). The germline V gene has CDR1 MNHEY and CDR2 SVGAGI. V shed 6 bases and J shed 7 bases, with 12 bases lying between them. This CDR3 is built from 12 residues. CDR3 protein: CASSQGGSGYTF. The CDR3 nucleotides are TGTGCCAGCAGCCAAGGGGGGTCTGGCTACACCTTC.

Details on this clone: Other DNA sequences in the sample encode the same CDR3. J is TRBJ2-7 and V is TRBV10-3; D gene unclear. V lost 0 bases and J lost 1, with 10 bases in between. In germline, CDR1 is ENHRY, CDR2 SYGVKD. The CDR3 has 15 amino acids. In DNA, the CDR3 is TGTGCCATCAGTGAGTCCTTTAGCCTGTCCTACGAGCAGTACTTC. It yields the protein CAISESFSLSYEQYF.

V usage is TRBV6-6 and J usage is TRBJ2-3; TRBD1 might be the D (6 bases). The CDR3 runs 16 residues. Germline CDR1 is MNHNY and CDR2 is SVGAGI (reference sequence). V was cut by 4 bases and J by 3 bases, with 17 bases left in between. The chain's CDR3 is CASSSIRRTVTDTQYF. CDR3 coding DNA: TGTGCCAGCAGTTCTATCAGGAGGACAGTAACAGATACGCAGTATTTT.

The V call is TRBV4-1, the J call TRBJ2-5, with D perhaps TRBD1 (6 bases). The DNA end is more similar to TRBJ2-7, so the J call may be wrong. The CDR3 is made up of 14 amino acids. In germline, CDR1 is MGHRA, CDR2 YSYEKL. CDR3 protein: CASSQRQEAYEQYF. The CDR3 region has the DNA TGCGCCAGCAGCCAAAGACAGGAAGCCTACGAGCAGTACTTC.